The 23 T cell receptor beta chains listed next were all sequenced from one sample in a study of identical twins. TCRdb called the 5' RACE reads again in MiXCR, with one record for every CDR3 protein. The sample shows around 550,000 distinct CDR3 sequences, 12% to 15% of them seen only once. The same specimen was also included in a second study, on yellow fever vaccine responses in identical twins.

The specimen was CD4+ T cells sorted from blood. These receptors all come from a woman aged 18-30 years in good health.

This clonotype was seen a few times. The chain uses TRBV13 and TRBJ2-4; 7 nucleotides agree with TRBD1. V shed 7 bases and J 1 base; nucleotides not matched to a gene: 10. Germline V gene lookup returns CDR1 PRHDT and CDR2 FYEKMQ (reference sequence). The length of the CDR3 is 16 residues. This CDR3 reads CASTPRGQVAKNIQYF. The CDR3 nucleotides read TGTGCCAGCACTCCCCGCGGACAGGTTGCCAAAAACATTCAGTACTTC.

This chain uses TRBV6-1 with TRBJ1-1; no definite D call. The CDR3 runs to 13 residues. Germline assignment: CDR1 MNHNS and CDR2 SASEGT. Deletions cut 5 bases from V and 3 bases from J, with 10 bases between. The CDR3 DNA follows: TGTGCCAGCAGTCCCGGGTGGGACACTGAAGCTTTCTTT. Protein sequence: CASSPGWDTEAFF.

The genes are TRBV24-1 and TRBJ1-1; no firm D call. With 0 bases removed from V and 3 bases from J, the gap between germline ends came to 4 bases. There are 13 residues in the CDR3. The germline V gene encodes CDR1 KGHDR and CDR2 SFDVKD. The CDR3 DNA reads TGTGCCACCAGTGATTTGGGGTACACTGAAGCTTTCTTT. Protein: CATSDLGYTEAFF.

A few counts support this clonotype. CDR3 bases: TGTGCCAGCAGCCGAAGCGGGGGAAAGAATGAAAAACTGTTTTTT. Translation gives CASSRSGGKNEKLFF. The chain recombines TRBV3-1 with TRBJ1-4; possible D gene TRBD1, 5 bases. V was cut by 4 bases and J by 5 bases, with 14 bases left in between. CDR3 length equals 15 residues. Germline CDR1 reads LGHDT; CDR2 reads YNNKEL (reference sequence).

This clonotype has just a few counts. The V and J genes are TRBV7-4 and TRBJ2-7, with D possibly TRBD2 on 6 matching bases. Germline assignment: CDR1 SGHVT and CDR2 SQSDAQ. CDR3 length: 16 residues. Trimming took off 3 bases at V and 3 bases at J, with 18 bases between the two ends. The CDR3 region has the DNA TGTGCCAGCAGCTTTAACCCGGGGAGGAGATACTACGAGCAGTACTTC. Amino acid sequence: CASSFNPGRRYYEQYF.

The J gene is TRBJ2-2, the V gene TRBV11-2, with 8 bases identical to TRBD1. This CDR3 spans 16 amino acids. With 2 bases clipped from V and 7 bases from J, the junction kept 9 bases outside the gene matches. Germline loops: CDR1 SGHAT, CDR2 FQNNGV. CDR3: CASSLMGDRWNGELFF. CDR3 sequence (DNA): TGTGCCAGCAGCTTAATGGGGGACAGGTGGAACGGGGAGCTGTTTTTT.

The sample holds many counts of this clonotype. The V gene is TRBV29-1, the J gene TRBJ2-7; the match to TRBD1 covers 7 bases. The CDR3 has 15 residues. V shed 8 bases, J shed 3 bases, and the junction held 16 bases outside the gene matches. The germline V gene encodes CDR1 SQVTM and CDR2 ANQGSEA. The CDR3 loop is CSIQSPGQTFYEQYV. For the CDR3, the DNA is TGCAGCATTCAATCACCGGGACAGACTTTCTACGAGCAGTACGTC.

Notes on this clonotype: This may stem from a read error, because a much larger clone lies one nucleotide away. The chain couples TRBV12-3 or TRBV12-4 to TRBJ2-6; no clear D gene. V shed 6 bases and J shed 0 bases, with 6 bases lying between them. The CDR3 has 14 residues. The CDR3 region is CASRQSSGANVLTF. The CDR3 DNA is TGTGCCAGCAGACAGAGCTCTGGGGCCAACGTCCTGACTTTC.

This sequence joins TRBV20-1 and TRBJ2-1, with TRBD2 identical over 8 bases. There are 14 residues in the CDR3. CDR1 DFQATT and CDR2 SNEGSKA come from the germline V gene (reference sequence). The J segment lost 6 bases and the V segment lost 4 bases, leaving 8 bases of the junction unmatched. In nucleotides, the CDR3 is TGCAGTGCTATCCCGGGAGGGGTGTCCAATGAGCAGTTCTTC. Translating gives CSAIPGGVSNEQFF.

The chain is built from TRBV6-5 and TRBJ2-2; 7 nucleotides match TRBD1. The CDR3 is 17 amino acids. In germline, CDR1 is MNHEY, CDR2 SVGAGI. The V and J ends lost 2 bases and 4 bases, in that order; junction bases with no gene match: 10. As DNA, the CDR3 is TGTGCCAGCAGTTACACAAGGGGGCGGCGCGTCACCGGGGAGCTGTTTTTT. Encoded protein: CASSYTRGRRVTGELFF.

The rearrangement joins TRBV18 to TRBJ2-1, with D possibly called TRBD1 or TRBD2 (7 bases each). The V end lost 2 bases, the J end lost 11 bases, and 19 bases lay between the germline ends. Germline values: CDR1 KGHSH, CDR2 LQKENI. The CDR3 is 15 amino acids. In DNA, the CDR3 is TGTGCCAGCTCACCAATGGAGCGGGGAGGGGGCAAGCAGTTCTTC. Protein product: CASSPMERGGGKQFF.

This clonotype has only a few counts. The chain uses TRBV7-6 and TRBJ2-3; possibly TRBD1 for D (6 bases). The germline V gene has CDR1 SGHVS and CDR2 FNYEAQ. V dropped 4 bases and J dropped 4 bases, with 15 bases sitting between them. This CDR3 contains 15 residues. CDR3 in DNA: TGTGCCAGCAGCTCTCGGGTTGGGGGCGCAGATACGCAGTATTTT. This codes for CASSSRVGGADTQYF. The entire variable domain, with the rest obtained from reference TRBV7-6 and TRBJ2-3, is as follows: GAGVSQSPRYKVTKRGQDVALRCDPISGHVSLYWYRQALGQGPEFLTYFNYEAQQDKSGLPNDRFSAERPEGSISTLTIQRTEQRDSAMYRCASSSRVGGADTQYFGPGTRLTVL.

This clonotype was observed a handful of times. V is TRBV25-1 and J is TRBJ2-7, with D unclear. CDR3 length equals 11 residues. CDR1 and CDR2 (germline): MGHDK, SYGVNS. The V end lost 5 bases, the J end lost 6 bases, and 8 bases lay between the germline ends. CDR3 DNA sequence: TGTGCCAGCAGTCCCCTCATCGAGCAGTACTTC. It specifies CASSPLIEQYF.

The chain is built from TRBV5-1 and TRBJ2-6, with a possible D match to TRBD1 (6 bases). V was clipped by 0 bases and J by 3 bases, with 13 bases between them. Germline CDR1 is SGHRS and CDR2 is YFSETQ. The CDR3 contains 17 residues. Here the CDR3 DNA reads TGCGCCAGCAGCTTGGCCACAGGGCCTCGTGGGGCCAACGTCCTGACTTTC. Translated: CASSLATGPRGANVLTF. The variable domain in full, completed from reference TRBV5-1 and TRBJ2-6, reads KAGVTQTPRYLIKTRGQQVTLSCSPISGHRSVSWYQQTPGQGLQFLFEYFSETQRNKGNFPGRFSGRQFSNSRSEMNVSTLELGDSALYLCASSLATGPRGANVLTFGAGSRLTVL.

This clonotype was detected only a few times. The DNA of the CDR3 is TGCAGCGTTCGGCTAGCGTCTAGCACAGATACGCAGTATTTT. As protein: CSVRLASSTDTQYF. This chain links TRBV29-1 with TRBJ2-3, with D possibly matching TRBD2 (6 bases). Germline lookup yields CDR1 SQVTM and CDR2 ANQGSEA. The CDR3 covers 14 residues. Between the trimmed V and J ends, which lost 5 bases and 0 bases, there was a span of 12 bases.

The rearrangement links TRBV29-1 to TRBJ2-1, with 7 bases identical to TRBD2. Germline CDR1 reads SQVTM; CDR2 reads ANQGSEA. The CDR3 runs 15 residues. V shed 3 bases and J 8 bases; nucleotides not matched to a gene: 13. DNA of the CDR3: TGCAGCGTTGAGGTCGGGGGGAATTTCGGCGATGAGCAGTTCTTC. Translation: CSVEVGGNFGDEQFF.

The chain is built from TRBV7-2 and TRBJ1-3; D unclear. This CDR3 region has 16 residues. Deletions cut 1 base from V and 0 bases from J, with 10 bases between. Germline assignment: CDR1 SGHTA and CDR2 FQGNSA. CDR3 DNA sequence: TGTGCCAGCAGCTTAGTCGTGTCCTCCTCTGGAAACACCATATATTTT. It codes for CASSLVVSSSGNTIYF.

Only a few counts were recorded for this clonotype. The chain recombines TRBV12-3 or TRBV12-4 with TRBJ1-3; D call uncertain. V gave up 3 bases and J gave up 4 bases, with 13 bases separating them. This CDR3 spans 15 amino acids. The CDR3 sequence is CASSLGESPGNTIYF. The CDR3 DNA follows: TGTGCCAGCAGTTTGGGCGAAAGTCCCGGAAACACCATATATTTT.

For the CDR3, the DNA is TGTGCCAGCACTCCCACGGGGACTAGCGCCTACAATGAGCAGTTCTTC. This translates into CASTPTGTSAYNEQFF. The chain links TRBV27 to TRBJ2-1; TRBD2 agrees at 10 bases. The germline CDR1 and CDR2 sequences are MNHEY and SMNVEV (reference sequence). CDR3 size: 16 residues. The ends lost 7 bases at V and 2 bases at J; junction bases unmatched: 8.

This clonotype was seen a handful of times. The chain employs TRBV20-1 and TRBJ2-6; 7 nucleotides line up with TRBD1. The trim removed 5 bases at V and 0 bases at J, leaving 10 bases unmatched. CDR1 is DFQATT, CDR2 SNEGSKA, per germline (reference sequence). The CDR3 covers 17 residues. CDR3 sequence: CSAPSTGTYSGANVLTF. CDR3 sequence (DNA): TGCAGTGCTCCCTCGACAGGGACCTACTCTGGGGCCAACGTCCTGACTTTC.

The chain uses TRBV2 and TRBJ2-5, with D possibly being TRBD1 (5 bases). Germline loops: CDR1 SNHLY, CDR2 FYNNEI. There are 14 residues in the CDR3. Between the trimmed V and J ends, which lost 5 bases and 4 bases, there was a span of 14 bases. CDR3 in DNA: TGTGCCAGCAGTCCCGAGGACATCACAGAGACCCAGTACTTC. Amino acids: CASSPEDITETQYF. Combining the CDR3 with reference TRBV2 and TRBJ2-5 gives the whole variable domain EPEVTQTPSHQVTQMGQEVILRCVPISNHLYFYWYRQILGQKVEFLVSFYNNEISEKSEIFDDQFSVERPDGSNFTLKIRSTKLEDSAMYFCASSPEDITETQYFGPGTRLLVL.

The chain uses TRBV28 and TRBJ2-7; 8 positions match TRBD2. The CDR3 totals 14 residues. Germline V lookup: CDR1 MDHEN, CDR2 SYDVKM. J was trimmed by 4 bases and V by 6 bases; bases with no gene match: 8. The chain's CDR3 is CASRGTTSAYEQYF. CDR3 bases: TGTGCCAGCAGGGGGACGACTAGCGCGTACGAGCAGTACTTC.

The CDR3 DNA is TGTGCCAGCAGCCCCAGGACTAGCGGGAGGGACACTCTAGCCAAAAACATTCAGTACTTC. Translation: CASSPRTSGRDTLAKNIQYF. V and J are TRBV11-2 and TRBJ2-4; 15 bases are shared with TRBD2. CDR3 length: 20 amino acids. Germline values: CDR1 SGHAT, CDR2 FQNNGV. J gave up 0 bases and V 5 bases, and 11 bases lay outside the gene matches.